This TCR beta chain appears in the sequencing data of a study of cytomegalovirus exposure and HLA in healthy donors. A note on this clone: No antigen is known for it.

Broader study findings: Earlier analysis looked at TCR beta V segments, and most were productive about 87% or about 30% of the time.

V lost 1 base to trimming and J lost 4 bases, with 11 bases between them. Germline CDR1 is MNHNS and CDR2 is SASEGT. The CDR3 length is 15 residues. Primers included in the PCR were 60 Vbeta and 13 Jbeta primers. The table came from immunoSEQ multiplex PCR; TCRdb's copy has only in-frame clones and leaves some out. The sample yields about 200,000 clones, around 90% seen once. Sample: PBMCs. The chain carries TRBV6-1 and TRBJ2-1; TRBD2 is a possible D gene (6 bases). The TCR was taken from a woman under 30 in good health and CMV-seronegative. The CDR3 spells CASSEGGTVYNEQFF. CDR3 bases: TGTGCCAGCAGTGAAGGCGGGACGGTGTACAATGAGCAGTTCTTC.